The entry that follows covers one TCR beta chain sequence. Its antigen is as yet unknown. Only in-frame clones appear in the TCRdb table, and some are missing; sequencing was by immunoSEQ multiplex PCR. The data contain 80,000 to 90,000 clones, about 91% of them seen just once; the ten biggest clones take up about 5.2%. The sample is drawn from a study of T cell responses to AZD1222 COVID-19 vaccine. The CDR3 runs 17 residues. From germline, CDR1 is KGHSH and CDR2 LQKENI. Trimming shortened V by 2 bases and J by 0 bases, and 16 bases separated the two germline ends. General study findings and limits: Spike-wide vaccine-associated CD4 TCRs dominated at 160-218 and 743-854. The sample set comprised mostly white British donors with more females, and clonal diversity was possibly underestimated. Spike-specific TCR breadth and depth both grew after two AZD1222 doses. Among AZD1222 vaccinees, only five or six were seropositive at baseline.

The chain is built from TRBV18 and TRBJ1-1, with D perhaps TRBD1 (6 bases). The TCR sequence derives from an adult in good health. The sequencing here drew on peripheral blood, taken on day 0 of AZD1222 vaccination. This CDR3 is CASSPVLGQQMNTEAFF. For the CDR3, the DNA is TGTGCCAGCTCACCAGTCCTCGGACAGCAAATGAACACTGAAGCTTTCTTT.